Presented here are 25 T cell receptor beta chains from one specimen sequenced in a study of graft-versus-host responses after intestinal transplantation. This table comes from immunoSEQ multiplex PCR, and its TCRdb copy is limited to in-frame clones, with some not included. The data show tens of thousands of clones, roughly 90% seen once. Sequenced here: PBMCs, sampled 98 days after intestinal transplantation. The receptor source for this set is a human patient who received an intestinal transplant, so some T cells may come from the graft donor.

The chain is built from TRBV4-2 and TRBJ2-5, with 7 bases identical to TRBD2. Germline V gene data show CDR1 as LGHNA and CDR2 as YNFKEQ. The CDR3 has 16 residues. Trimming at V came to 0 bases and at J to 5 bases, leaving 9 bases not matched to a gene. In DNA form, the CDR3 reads TGTGCCAGCAGCCAAGACGGGGTAGCGGGTTGGGAGACCCAGTACTTC. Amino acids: CASSQDGVAGWETQYF.

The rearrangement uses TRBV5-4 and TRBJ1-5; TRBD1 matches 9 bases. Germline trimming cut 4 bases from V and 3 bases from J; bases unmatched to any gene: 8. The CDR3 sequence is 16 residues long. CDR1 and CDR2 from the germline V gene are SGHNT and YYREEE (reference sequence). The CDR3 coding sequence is TGTGCCAGCAGCCAACAGGGGGCGGCGGACAATCAGCCCCAGCATTTT. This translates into CASSQQGAADNQPQHF.

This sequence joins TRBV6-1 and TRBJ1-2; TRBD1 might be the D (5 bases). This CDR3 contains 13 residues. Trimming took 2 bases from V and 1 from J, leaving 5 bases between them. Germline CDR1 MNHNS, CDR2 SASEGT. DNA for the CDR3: TGTGCCAGCAGTGAACAGGGTAACTATGGCTACACCTTC. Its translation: CASSEQGNYGYTF.

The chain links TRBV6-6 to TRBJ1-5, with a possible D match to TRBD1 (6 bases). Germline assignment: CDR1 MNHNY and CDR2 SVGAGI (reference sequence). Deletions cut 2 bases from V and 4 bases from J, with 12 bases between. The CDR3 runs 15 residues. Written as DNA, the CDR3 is TGTGCCAGCAGTTACGTCACAGGGCCTAATCAGCCCCAGCATTTT. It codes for CASSYVTGPNQPQHF.

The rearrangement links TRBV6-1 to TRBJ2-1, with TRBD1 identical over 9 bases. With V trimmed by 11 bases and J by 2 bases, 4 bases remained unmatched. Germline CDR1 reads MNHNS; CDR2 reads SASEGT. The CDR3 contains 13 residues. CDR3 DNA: TGTGCCGGGCGGACAGGGGCCTACAATGAGCAGTTCTTC. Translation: CAGRTGAYNEQFF.

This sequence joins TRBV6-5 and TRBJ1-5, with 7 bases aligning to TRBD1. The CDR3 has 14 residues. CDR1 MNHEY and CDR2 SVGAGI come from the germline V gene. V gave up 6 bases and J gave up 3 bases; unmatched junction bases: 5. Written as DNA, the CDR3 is TGTGCCAGCAGATCTACAGGGGACAATCAGCCCCAGCATTTT. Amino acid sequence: CASRSTGDNQPQHF.

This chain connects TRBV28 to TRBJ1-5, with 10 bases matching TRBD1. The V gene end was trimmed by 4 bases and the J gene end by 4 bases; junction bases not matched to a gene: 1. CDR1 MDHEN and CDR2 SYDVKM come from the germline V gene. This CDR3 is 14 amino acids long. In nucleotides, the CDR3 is TGTGCCAGCAGTTGGGGACAGGGGAATCAGCCCCAGCATTTT. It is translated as CASSWGQGNQPQHF.

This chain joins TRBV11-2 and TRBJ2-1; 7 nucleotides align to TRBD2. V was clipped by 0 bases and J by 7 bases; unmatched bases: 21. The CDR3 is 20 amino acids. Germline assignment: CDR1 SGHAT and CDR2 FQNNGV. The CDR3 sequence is CASSLDYRLGRRETWNEQFF. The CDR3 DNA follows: TGTGCCAGCAGCTTAGACTATCGCCTCGGACGGCGGGAGACTTGGAATGAGCAGTTCTTC.

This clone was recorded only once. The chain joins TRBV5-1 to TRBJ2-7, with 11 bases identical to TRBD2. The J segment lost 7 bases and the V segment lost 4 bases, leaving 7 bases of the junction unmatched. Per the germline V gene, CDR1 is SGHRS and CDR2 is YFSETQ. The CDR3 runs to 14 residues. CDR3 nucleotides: TGCGCCAGCAGCCTAGTTTTAGCGGGAGGGGAGCAGTACTTC. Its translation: CASSLVLAGGEQYF.

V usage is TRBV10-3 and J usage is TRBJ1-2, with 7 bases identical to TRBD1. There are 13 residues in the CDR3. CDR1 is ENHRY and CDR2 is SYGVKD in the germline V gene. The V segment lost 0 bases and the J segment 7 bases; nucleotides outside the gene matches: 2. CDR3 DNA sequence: TGTGCCATCAGTGAGTCTCAGGGGGTTGGCTACACCTTC. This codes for CAISESQGVGYTF.

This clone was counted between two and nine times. For the CDR3, the DNA is TGCAGCGCCCGGGGGGGGAGTGGCGAGCAGTACTTC. It codes for CSARGGSGEQYF. The chain combines TRBV29-1 with TRBJ2-7, with TRBD2 identical over 8 bases. This CDR3 has 12 residues. CDR1 is SQVTM and CDR2 is ANQGSEA in the germline V gene. The V and J ends lost 7 bases and 6 bases, in that order; junction bases with no gene match: 8.

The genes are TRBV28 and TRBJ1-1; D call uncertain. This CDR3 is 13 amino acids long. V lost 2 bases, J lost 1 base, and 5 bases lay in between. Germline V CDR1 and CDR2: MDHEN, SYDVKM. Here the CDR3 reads CASSLARNTEAFF. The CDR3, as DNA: TGTGCCAGCAGTTTAGCTCGGAACACTGAAGCTTTCTTT.

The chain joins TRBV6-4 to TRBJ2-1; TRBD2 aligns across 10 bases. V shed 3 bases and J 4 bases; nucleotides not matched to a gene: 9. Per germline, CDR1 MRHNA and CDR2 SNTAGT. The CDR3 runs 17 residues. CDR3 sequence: CASSEEASGSLYNEQFF. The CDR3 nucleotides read TGTGCCAGCAGTGAGGAGGCTAGCGGGAGTTTGTACAATGAGCAGTTCTTC.

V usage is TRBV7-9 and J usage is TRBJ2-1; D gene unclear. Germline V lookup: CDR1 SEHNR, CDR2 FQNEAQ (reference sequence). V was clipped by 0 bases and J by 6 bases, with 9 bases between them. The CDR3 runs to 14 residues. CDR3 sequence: CASSLASRANEQFF. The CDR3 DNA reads TGTGCCAGCAGCTTAGCCTCTAGGGCCAATGAGCAGTTCTTC.

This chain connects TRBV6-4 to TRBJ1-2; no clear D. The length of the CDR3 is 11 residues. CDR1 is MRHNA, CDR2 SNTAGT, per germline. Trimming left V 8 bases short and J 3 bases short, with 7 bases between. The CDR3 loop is CASRGDYGYTF. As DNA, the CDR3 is TGTGCCAGCCGTGGAGACTATGGCTACACCTTC.

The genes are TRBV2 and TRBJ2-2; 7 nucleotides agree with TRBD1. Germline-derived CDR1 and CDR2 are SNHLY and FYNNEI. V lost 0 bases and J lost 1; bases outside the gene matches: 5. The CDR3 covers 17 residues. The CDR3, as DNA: TGTGCCAGCAGTGAAGCGCAGCCAGGGGGGAACACCGGGGAGCTGTTTTTT. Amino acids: CASSEAQPGGNTGELFF.

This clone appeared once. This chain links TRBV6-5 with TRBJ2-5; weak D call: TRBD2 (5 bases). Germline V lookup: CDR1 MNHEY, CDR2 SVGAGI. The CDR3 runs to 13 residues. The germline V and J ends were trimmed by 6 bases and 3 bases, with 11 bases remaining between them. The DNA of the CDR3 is TGTGCCAGCAGGCGACTAACCAAAGAGACCCAGTACTTC. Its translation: CASRRLTKETQYF.

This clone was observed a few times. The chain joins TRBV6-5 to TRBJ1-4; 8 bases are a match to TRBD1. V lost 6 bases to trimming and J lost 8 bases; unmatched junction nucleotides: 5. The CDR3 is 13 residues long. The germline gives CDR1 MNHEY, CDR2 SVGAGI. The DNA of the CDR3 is TGTGCCAGCAGGAGACAGGGGAGCGAAAAACTGTTTTTT. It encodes CASRRQGSEKLFF.

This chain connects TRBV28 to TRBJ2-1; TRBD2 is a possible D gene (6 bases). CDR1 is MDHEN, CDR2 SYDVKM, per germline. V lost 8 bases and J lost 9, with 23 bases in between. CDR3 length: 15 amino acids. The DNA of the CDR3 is TGTGCCAGCTCTGTCTCGGCCCCTATGGGGGGTGAGCAGTTCTTC. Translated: CASSVSAPMGGEQFF.

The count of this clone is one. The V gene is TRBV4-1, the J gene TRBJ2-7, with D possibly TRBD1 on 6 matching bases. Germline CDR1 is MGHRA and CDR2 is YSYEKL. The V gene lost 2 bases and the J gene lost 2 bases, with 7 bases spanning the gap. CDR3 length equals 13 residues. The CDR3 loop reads CASSQNRAYEQYF. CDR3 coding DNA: TGCGCCAGCAGCCAAAACAGGGCCTACGAGCAGTACTTC.

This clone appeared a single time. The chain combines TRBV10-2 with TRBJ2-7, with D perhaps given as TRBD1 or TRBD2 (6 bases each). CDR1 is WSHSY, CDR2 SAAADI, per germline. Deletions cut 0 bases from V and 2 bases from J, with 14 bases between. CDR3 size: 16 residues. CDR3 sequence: CASSESMAGQAYEQYF. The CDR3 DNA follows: TGCGCCAGCAGTGAGTCAATGGCGGGACAAGCCTACGAGCAGTACTTC.

DNA of the CDR3: TGTGCCAGCAGCCTCTTGAGGGGGGCCTCCGAGCAGTACTTC. Translating it yields CASSLLRGASEQYF. This chain links TRBV7-6 with TRBJ2-7; D may match TRBD1 or TRBD2 (6 bases each). The CDR3 length is 14 residues. Trimming left V 5 bases short and J 6 bases short, with 17 bases between. CDR1 is SGHVS and CDR2 is FNYEAQ in the germline V gene.

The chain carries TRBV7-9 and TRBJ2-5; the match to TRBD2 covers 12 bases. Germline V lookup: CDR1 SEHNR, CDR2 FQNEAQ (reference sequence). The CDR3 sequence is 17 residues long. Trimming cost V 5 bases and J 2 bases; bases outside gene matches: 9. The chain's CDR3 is CASSIGLAGPSQETQYF. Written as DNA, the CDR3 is TGTGCCAGCAGCATTGGACTAGCGGGGCCTTCACAAGAGACCCAGTACTTC.

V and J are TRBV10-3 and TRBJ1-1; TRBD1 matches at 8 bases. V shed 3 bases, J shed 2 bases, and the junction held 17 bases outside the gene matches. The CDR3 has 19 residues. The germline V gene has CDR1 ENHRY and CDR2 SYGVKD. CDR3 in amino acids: CAISEGDRRTWLKNTEAFF. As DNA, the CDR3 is TGTGCCATCAGTGAAGGGGACAGGCGAACTTGGCTGAAAAACACTGAAGCTTTCTTT.

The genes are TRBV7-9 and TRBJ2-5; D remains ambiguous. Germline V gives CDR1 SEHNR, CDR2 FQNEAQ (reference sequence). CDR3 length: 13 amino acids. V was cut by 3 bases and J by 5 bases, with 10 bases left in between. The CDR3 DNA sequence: TGTGCCAGCAGCTTTAAAGGGTTCGAGACCCAGTACTTC. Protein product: CASSFKGFETQYF.